This T cell receptor (beta chain) was sequenced for a study of blood T cell repertoires in COVID-19. About the research overall: There were acute and convalescent COVID-19 samples, and they came from the United States, Italy and Spain. Sources were T cells, B-cell-depleted T cells, or PBMCs; the material itself was cDNA or gDNA.

This CDR3 spans 15 amino acids. V lost 4 bases and J lost 0, with 13 bases in between. Germline V gene data show CDR1 as LNHDA and CDR2 as SQIVND (reference sequence). Per the original methods: It was from reference gene primer amplification that nucleated cell counts were estimated. Sequencing used immunoSEQ multiplex PCR; TCRdb keeps in-frame clones, though not all of them. V and J calls and clone size are those listed in that table; D and trimming were worked out from the DNA. This table has approximately 45,000 clones, around three quarters appearing once. The chain carries TRBV19 and TRBJ2-7; D perhaps matches TRBD2 (5 bases). The sequencing sample was made of peripheral blood. The clonotype was recovered from a man aged 80 or over with acute or convalescent COVID-19. CDR3 loop: CASSNPAGSSYEQYF. CDR3 nucleotides: TGTGCCAGTAGTAACCCGGCGGGTAGCTCCTACGAGCAGTACTTC.